Listed here are 29 T cell receptor beta chains from one sample, sequenced in a study of cytomegalovirus exposure and HLA in healthy donors. 60 Vbeta and 13 Jbeta primers were used in PCR. The repertoire was sequenced with immunoSEQ multiplex PCR; TCRdb's copy has only in-frame clones and lacks some. The data hold 100,000 to 150,000 clones, with approximately 74% observed a single time. The sample consisted of PBMCs. The receptors here all came from a man aged 40-50 years in good health and CMV-seropositive.

This clone appeared once. V and J are TRBV10-3 and TRBJ2-4, with D uncertain. This CDR3 has 12 amino acids. Germline CDR1 is ENHRY and CDR2 is SYGVKD. V lost 3 bases and J 8 bases, leaving 8 bases between the germline ends. In nucleotides, the CDR3 is TGTGCCATCAGTGATCCTTCAGACATTCAGTACTTC. Amino acids: CAISDPSDIQYF.

This chain links TRBV5-4 with TRBJ1-4, with 9 bases fitting TRBD1. The V gene's germline CDR1 is SGHNT and CDR2 YYREEE (reference sequence). The V and J ends lost 5 bases and 8 bases, in that order; junction bases with no gene match: 13. The CDR3 runs 16 residues. The CDR3 protein is CASSPRTGTGNEKLFF. In nucleotides, the CDR3 is TGTGCCAGCAGTCCGAGAACCGGGACAGGGAACGAAAAACTGTTTTTT.

Here the CDR3 DNA reads TGCGCCAGCAGCCGTGGAGCTAGCGGACTCCTCACAGATACGCAGTATTTT. Translation: CASSRGASGLLTDTQYF. The chain joins TRBV5-1 to TRBJ2-3; 7 nucleotides agree with TRBD2. The CDR3 spans 17 residues. CDR1 and CDR2 from the germline V gene are SGHRS and YFSETQ. V dropped 4 bases and J dropped 2; count of bases not matched to a gene: 13.

This chain links TRBV18 with TRBJ1-5; D is perhaps TRBD1 (5 bases). V was shortened by 2 bases and J by 6 bases, with 14 bases between the two germline ends. The CDR3 extends over 15 amino acids. The germline gives CDR1 KGHSH, CDR2 LQKENI. As DNA, the CDR3 is TGTGCCAGCTCACCAGAGAAGATTGGGGCTCAGCCCCAGCATTTT. It codes for CASSPEKIGAQPQHF.

J is TRBJ2-7 and V is TRBV6-5, with no clear D. The CDR3 consists of 15 residues. The germline V and J ends were trimmed by 0 bases and 3 bases, with 12 bases remaining between them. From germline, CDR1 is MNHEY and CDR2 SVGAGI. CDR3 DNA sequence: TGTGCCAGCAGTTACTCAGACGGGTCGCTCTACGAGCAGTACTTC. Translating gives CASSYSDGSLYEQYF.

This clone has only a few counts. The sample has other DNA sequences that encode this CDR3 too. V is TRBV18 and J is TRBJ2-7; 9 bases are shared with TRBD1. There are 15 residues in the CDR3. Germline trimming cut 2 bases from V and 4 bases from J; bases unmatched to any gene: 6. Germline lookup yields CDR1 KGHSH and CDR2 LQKENI. The CDR3 protein is CASSPGTGSGYEQYF. The CDR3 DNA sequence: TGTGCCAGCTCACCAGGGACAGGGAGCGGATACGAGCAGTACTTC.

The J gene is TRBJ2-5, the V gene TRBV7-7, with D possibly being TRBD2 (5 bases). The germline gives CDR1 SSHAT, CDR2 FNYEAQ (reference sequence). The V gene lost 0 bases and the J gene lost 3 bases, with 14 bases spanning the gap. This CDR3 is 16 amino acids long. The CDR3 loop is CASSLASVAGKETQYF. The DNA for the CDR3 is TGTGCCAGCAGCTTAGCGAGTGTGGCGGGTAAAGAGACCCAGTACTTC.

The chain has TRBV7-2 and TRBJ1-2; D not resolved. The CDR3 runs to 13 residues. Per germline, CDR1 SGHTA and CDR2 FQGNSA. V was trimmed by 1 base and J by 2 bases, leaving 5 bases between them. The CDR3 DNA follows: TGTGCCAGCAGCTTAGAACAGAACTATGGCTACACCTTC. This translates into CASSLEQNYGYTF.

This clone has just one count. The V call is TRBV4-1, the J call TRBJ1-1; maybe TRBD1 (5 bases). V lost 2 bases and J 3 bases, leaving 16 bases between the germline ends. Germline V lookup: CDR1 MGHRA, CDR2 YSYEKL. The CDR3 consists of 16 residues. DNA for the CDR3: TGCGCCAGCAGCCAATGGGGCACAGCAGGCGACACTGAAGCTTTCTTT. Translating it yields CASSQWGTAGDTEAFF.

V and J are TRBV5-6 and TRBJ1-2; TRBD1 matches 9 bases. The V gene's germline CDR1 is SGHDT and CDR2 YYEEEE. Losses at the gene ends were 2 bases for V and 3 bases for J; bases not matched to a gene: 2. CDR3 size: 14 residues. The CDR3 nucleotides are TGTGCCAGCAGCTTAGGGACAGGGTACTATGGCTACACCTTC. Protein: CASSLGTGYYGYTF.

The rearrangement uses TRBV14 and TRBJ1-1; perhaps TRBD1 as D (5 bases). The CDR3 consists of 15 residues. The germline V gene has CDR1 SGHDN and CDR2 FVKESK. Trimming shortened V by 3 bases and J by 1 base, and 12 bases separated the two germline ends. The DNA for the CDR3 is TGTGCCAGCAGCCACGCTGCGGGGCCGAACACTGAAGCTTTCTTT. It is translated as CASSHAAGPNTEAFF.

V usage is TRBV7-9 and J usage is TRBJ2-3; tentative D call: TRBD1 (6 bases). V was pared by 1 base and J by 5 bases, with 10 bases between. The CDR3 contains 14 residues. CDR1 and CDR2 (germline): SEHNR, FQNEAQ (reference sequence). The DNA for the CDR3 is TGTGCCAGCAGCTTAGGCAGGGGCATAGATACGCAGTATTTT. Its protein is CASSLGRGIDTQYF.

This chain uses TRBV6-1 with TRBJ1-1, with D tentatively TRBD1 (6 bases). This CDR3 contains 14 residues. V dropped 3 bases and J dropped 3 bases, with 11 bases sitting between them. The germline V gene has CDR1 MNHNS and CDR2 SASEGT. The chain's CDR3 is CASSDVQGDTEAFF. The CDR3 region has the DNA TGTGCCAGCAGTGACGTACAGGGTGACACTGAAGCTTTCTTT.

This chain joins TRBV25-1 and TRBJ1-1; no reliable D call. Trimming shortened V by 3 bases and J by 2 bases, and 10 bases separated the two germline ends. CDR3 length equals 14 residues. CDR1 is MGHDK and CDR2 is SYGVNS in the germline V gene. CDR3 amino acids: CASSDFDTNTEAFF. The CDR3 coding sequence is TGTGCCAGCAGTGATTTTGACACCAACACTGAAGCTTTCTTT.

This chain uses TRBV7-3 with TRBJ2-3, with 7 bases lining up with TRBD1. Trimming removed 8 bases from V and 2 bases from J; junction bases left unmatched: 7. CDR1 and CDR2 (germline): SGHTA, FQGTGA. This CDR3 contains 14 residues. The CDR3 region is CASAQTGSTDTQYF. In DNA form, the CDR3 reads TGTGCCAGCGCTCAGACAGGGTCCACAGATACGCAGTATTTT.

This sequence joins TRBV2 and TRBJ1-3, with TRBD1 matching over 7 bases. Losses at the gene ends were 3 bases for V and 4 bases for J; bases not matched to a gene: 3. The CDR3 spans 14 residues. CDR1 and CDR2 (germline): SNHLY, FYNNEI. The CDR3 DNA reads as TGTGCCAGCAGTGAGACAGGGATAGGAAACACCATATATTTT. Amino acid sequence: CASSETGIGNTIYF.

This clone was picked up a small number of times. Germline is not matched at one junction end, which may reflect a read error. The rearrangement links TRBV7-7 to TRBJ2-3; 9 positions match TRBD1. The CDR3 covers 15 residues. Germline CDR1 is SSHAT and CDR2 is FNYEAQ (reference sequence). The CDR3 nucleotides read TGTGCTAGCAGCTCGGGGACAGGGAGGACAGATACGCAGTATTTT. It yields the protein CASSSGTGRTDTQYF.

The chain combines TRBV6-5 with TRBJ1-1, with 8 bases lining up with TRBD1. The length of the CDR3 is 12 residues. Germline-derived CDR1 and CDR2 are MNHEY and SVGAGI. The ends lost 6 bases at V and 5 bases at J; junction bases unmatched: 2. CDR3 loop: CASSRGPTEAFF. Here the CDR3 DNA reads TGTGCCAGCAGCAGGGGGCCAACTGAAGCTTTCTTT.

As concerns this clone: In the same sample, other DNA sequences code for this CDR3. The chain joins TRBV4-2 to TRBJ1-2, with 9 bases identical to TRBD1. V lost 0 bases to trimming and J lost 5 bases; unmatched junction nucleotides: 4. The CDR3 is 15 residues long. The V gene's germline CDR1 is LGHNA and CDR2 YNFKEQ. The CDR3: CASSQDGTGNYGYTF. CDR3 bases: TGTGCCAGCAGCCAAGATGGGACAGGGAATTATGGCTACACCTTC.

V is TRBV6-5 and J is TRBJ1-6; D not resolved. The CDR3 consists of 14 residues. Germline CDR1 and CDR2: MNHEY and SVGAGI. The V end was cut by 6 bases, the J end by 7 bases, with 13 bases between. CDR3 nucleotides: TGTGCCAGCAGGCTCGGGAGTGTCAATTCACCCCTCCACTTT. Translating gives CASRLGSVNSPLHF.

J is TRBJ1-1 and V is TRBV30, with a weak D call TRBD1 (6 bases). In germline, CDR1 is GTSNPN, CDR2 SVGIG (reference sequence). Between the trimmed V and J ends, which lost 4 bases and 0 bases, there was a span of 12 bases. This CDR3 is 14 amino acids long. CDR3 protein: CAWTLDRMNTEAFF. DNA for the CDR3: TGTGCCTGGACCCTGGACAGAATGAACACTGAAGCTTTCTTT.

This clone came up once. The rearrangement uses TRBV11-3 and TRBJ2-1; the match to TRBD2 covers 12 bases. Germline lookup yields CDR1 SGHNT and CDR2 YENEEA. CDR3 length: 17 amino acids. V was clipped by 5 bases and J by 0 bases; unmatched bases: 5. This chain's CDR3 is CASSRTSGVSSYNEQFF. The CDR3 region has the DNA TGTGCCAGCAGCCGGACTAGCGGGGTTAGCTCCTACAATGAGCAGTTCTTC.

The chain has TRBV28 and TRBJ1-2; 11 bases align to TRBD1. The length of the CDR3 is 16 residues. The ends lost 2 bases at V and 5 bases at J; junction bases unmatched: 7. Germline V CDR1 and CDR2: MDHEN, SYDVKM. This chain's CDR3 is CASSLGSGTGGYGYTF. CDR3 bases: TGTGCCAGCAGTTTAGGGTCGGGGACAGGGGGGTATGGCTACACCTTC.

The gene calls are TRBV6-6 and TRBJ2-3; D gene unclear. Germline lookup yields CDR1 MNHNY and CDR2 SVGAGI (reference sequence). V lost 6 bases and J 4 bases, leaving 8 bases between the germline ends. The CDR3 loop spans 12 amino acids. CDR3 amino acids: CASSRRSDTQYF. The CDR3 bases are TGTGCCAGCAGCCGCAGGTCAGATACGCAGTATTTT.

The table lists this clone with many counts. The CDR3 DNA reads TGTGCCAGCAATGGGCAGGAACATGGCTACACCTTC. Protein product: CASNGQEHGYTF. This chain connects TRBV6-5 to TRBJ1-2, with unresolved D. Trimming pared 7 bases from V and 6 bases from J, leaving 12 bases between. Germline values: CDR1 MNHEY, CDR2 SVGAGI. CDR3 length: 12 amino acids.

This clone was detected only a few times. The chain links TRBV25-1 to TRBJ2-1, with no clear D. V lost 0 bases and J lost 5, with 8 bases in between. Germline CDR1 is MGHDK and CDR2 is SYGVNS. This CDR3 is built from 14 residues. CDR3 DNA: TGTGCCAGCAGTGAATATAACCGCGACAATGAGCAGTTCTTC. Translation gives CASSEYNRDNEQFF.

V usage is TRBV7-2 and J usage is TRBJ2-2; 7 bases agree with TRBD2. The CDR3 length is 15 residues. The V segment lost 5 bases and the J segment 4 bases; nucleotides outside the gene matches: 7. Germline lookup yields CDR1 SGHTA and CDR2 FQGNSA. The CDR3 protein is CASSRWGGSTGELFF. As DNA, the CDR3 is TGTGCCAGCAGCAGATGGGGCGGGAGCACCGGGGAGCTGTTTTTT.

This clone was seen more than once but under ten times. The genes are TRBV27 and TRBJ2-7; D gene unclear. The CDR3 contains 15 residues. V dropped 0 bases and J dropped 5 bases, with 14 bases sitting between them. CDR1 and CDR2 from the germline V gene are MNHEY and SMNVEV (reference sequence). In DNA form, the CDR3 reads TGTGCCAGCAGTTTATCGATAAGACACAAGGACGAGCAGTACTTC. Translation: CASSLSIRHKDEQYF.

The CDR3 reads CASSSVPSAGANTGELFF. CDR3 bases: TGTGCCAGCAGCTCTGTACCCTCGGCGGGGGCTAACACCGGGGAGCTGTTTTTT. V is TRBV7-6 and J is TRBJ2-2; possibly TRBD2 for D (7 bases). Germline V lookup: CDR1 SGHVS, CDR2 FNYEAQ. This CDR3 has 18 residues. The germline V and J ends were trimmed by 4 bases and 2 bases, with 20 bases remaining between them.